This is a list of T cell receptor beta chains from one sample in a study of blood T cells in healthy people across ages. TCRdb itself ran the 5' RACE reads through MiXCR, one entry per CDR3 protein. This sample yields more than 600,000 distinct CDR3 sequences, of which 25% are seen a single time; 9% to 9.5% belongs to the top ten. These data also formed part of another study, on T cells of mothers and their children.

Material for sequencing was blood. The receptors derive from a boy younger than 18 in good health. The CDR3 runs from the conserved cysteine through the conserved F or W. The D gene is left open where the match is weak. Clone size appears in some rows only: once, few, many, or a class for an expanded clone.

j_call,clone_size,d_call,cdr3_length,v_call,cdr3_aa,cdr3_nt
TRBJ2-7,.,TRBD2,18,TRBV12-3/TRBV12-4,CASSSGSSGGSRRYEQYF,TGTGCCAGCAGTTCGGGTAGTAGCGGGGGTAGTAGGCGGTACGAGCAGTACTTC
TRBJ2-1,.,.,11,TRBV7-9,CASDMNNEQFF,TGTGCCAGCGATATGAACAATGAGCAGTTCTTC
TRBJ2-3,.,TRBD2,15,TRBV20-1,CSARMGSGRSDTQYF,TGCAGTGCTAGAATGGGTAGCGGGAGGTCGGATACGCAGTATTTT
TRBJ2-3,few,.,15,TRBV7-9,CASSPRSRPPDTQYF,TGTGCCAGCAGCCCCCGGAGCCGGCCCCCAGATACGCAGTATTTT
TRBJ2-1,few,.,14,TRBV11-2,CASSLRDGYNEQFF,TGTGCCAGCAGCTTACGGGACGGTTACAATGAGCAGTTCTTC
TRBJ2-5,.,.,15,TRBV27,CASTRPQRVTETQYF,TGTGCCAGCACCCGACCCCAGCGAGTGACAGAGACCCAGTACTTC
TRBJ2-2,.,.,19,TRBV5-1,CASSLAGTQGLLNTGELFF,TGCGCCAGCAGCTTGGCCGGGACCCAGGGACTCCTCAACACCGGGGAGCTGTTTTTT
TRBJ2-1,.,TRBD1,15,TRBV5-1,CASSSGDRTNNEQFF,TGCGCCAGCAGCTCCGGGGACAGAACGAACAATGAGCAGTTCTTC
TRBJ2-5,.,.,16,TRBV19,CASSISYREYQETQYF,TGTGCCAGTAGTATCTCGTACAGGGAGTACCAAGAGACCCAGTACTTC
TRBJ2-1,few,.,14,TRBV27,CASSYGSSYNEQFF,TGTGCCAGCAGTTACGGGAGCTCCTACAATGAGCAGTTCTTC
TRBJ2-3,.,TRBD1,15,TRBV4-2,CASSQDDRVADTQYF,TGTGCCAGCAGCCAAGACGACAGGGTTGCAGATACGCAGTATTTT
TRBJ2-5,.,.,13,TRBV5-1,CASSSDLGETQYF,TGCGCCAGCAGCTCAGATCTAGGAGAGACCCAGTACTTC
TRBJ1-2,few,.,12,TRBV28,CASSRGNYGYTF,TGTGCCAGCAGTAGAGGGAACTATGGCTACACCTTC
TRBJ1-3,few,.,13,TRBV20-1,CSARDPVGNTIYF,TGCAGTGCTAGAGATCCAGTGGGAAACACCATATATTTT
TRBJ1-1,.,TRBD1,14,TRBV11-3,CASSDRGPALEAFF,TGTGCCAGCAGCGACAGGGGTCCGGCCCTTGAAGCTTTCTTT
TRBJ2-7,.,.,15,TRBV3-1,CASSPIAESRYEQYF,TGTGCCAGCAGCCCGATCGCAGAAAGCCGCTACGAGCAGTACTTC
TRBJ2-6,.,.,17,TRBV7-9,CASSFPSGASGANVLTF,TGTGCCAGCAGCTTTCCGTCCGGGGCCTCCGGGGCCAACGTCCTGACTTTC
TRBJ1-1,.,.,12,TRBV7-9,CASHNMNTEAFF,TGTGCCAGCCATAATATGAACACTGAAGCTTTCTTT
TRBJ2-1,.,.,15,TRBV7-3,CASSVQGTSYNEQFF,TGTGCCAGCAGCGTCCAGGGTACCTCCTACAATGAGCAGTTCTTC
TRBJ2-1,few,.,16,TRBV18,CASSPLSGPKYNEQFF,TGTGCCAGCTCACCACTTAGTGGGCCTAAGTACAATGAGCAGTTCTTC
TRBJ2-7,.,.,15,TRBV11-3,CASSQLSAGPYEQYF,TGTGCCAGCAGCCAACTTTCCGCGGGCCCCTACGAGCAGTACTTC
TRBJ1-6,.,.,16,TRBV6-6,CASRAGQNSYNSPLHF,TGTGCCAGCAGGGCAGGACAAAACTCCTATAATTCACCCCTCCACTTT
TRBJ2-1,.,.,18,TRBV28,CASSASPGTSERSHEQFF,TGTGCCAGCAGCGCCTCCCCGGGGACTTCTGAACGGTCCCATGAGCAGTTCTTC
TRBJ2-3,few,TRBD2,15,TRBV11-2,CASSSGLAGGSTQYF,TGCGCCAGCAGCTCCGGACTAGCGGGAGGGAGTACGCAGTATTTT
TRBJ2-3,.,TRBD2,13,TRBV5-1,CASSPPSGYTQYF,TGCGCCAGCAGCCCCCCTAGCGGCTATACGCAGTATTTT
TRBJ1-1,.,TRBD1,16,TRBV28,CASSLPSGQGGPKAFF,TGTGCCAGCAGTTTGCCCTCGGGACAGGGGGGCCCGAAAGCTTTCTTT
TRBJ2-7,few,TRBD1,15,TRBV12-3/TRBV12-4,CASRPPGTGRHEQYF,TGTGCCAGCAGACCTCCCGGGACAGGGCGCCACGAGCAGTACTTC
TRBJ2-3,few,.,15,TRBV5-1,CASSLARQDTDTQYF,TGCGCCAGCAGCTTGGCCAGACAAGACACAGATACGCAGTATTTT
TRBJ2-2,.,TRBD2,15,TRBV18,CASSMGGSITGELFF,TGTGCCAGCTCAATGGGCGGGAGCATCACCGGGGAGCTGTTTTTT